This is a list of T cell receptor beta chains from one sample in a study of T-cell memory formation after mild COVID-19. TCRdb called the 5' RACE reads again in MiXCR, with one record for every CDR3 protein. The sample records 400,000 to 500,000 distinct CDR3 sequences, roughly 20% being singletons. Sequenced input: PBMCs or a T cell subset sorted from them (not recorded which). Receptors originate from an adult woman who had mild COVID-19 (a few samples of this study predate the infection). Cell type and time point are not known. The CDR3 runs from the conserved cysteine through the conserved F or W. Each record gives: J gene, V gene, clone size, D gene, CDR3 protein, CDR3 DNA. D genes are given only for firm matches. The listing skips clone size in some rows; elsewhere it reads once, few, many or a size class.

J gene: TRBJ2-3; V gene: TRBV25-1; clone size: NA; D gene: NA; CDR3 protein: CASNPHQSVFSTDTQYF; CDR3 DNA: TGTGCCAGCAATCCACACCAGTCCGTTTTCAGCACAGATACGCAGTATTTT
J gene: TRBJ2-5; V gene: TRBV7-2; clone size: NA; D gene: NA; CDR3 protein: CASSLGLAIQETQYF; CDR3 DNA: TGTGCCAGCAGCTTAGGGCTAGCGATTCAAGAGACCCAGTACTTC
J gene: TRBJ2-1; V gene: TRBV12-3/TRBV12-4; clone size: few; D gene: NA; CDR3 protein: CASSSGMGGAYNEQFF; CDR3 DNA: TGTGCCAGCAGTTCCGGGATGGGAGGAGCCTACAATGAGCAGTTCTTC
J gene: TRBJ1-1; V gene: TRBV20-1; clone size: NA; D gene: NA; CDR3 protein: CSGTTRGDAEAFF; CDR3 DNA: TGCAGTGGCACGACCAGGGGTGACGCTGAAGCTTTCTTT
J gene: TRBJ2-5; V gene: TRBV12-3/TRBV12-4; clone size: NA; D gene: TRBD1; CDR3 protein: CASSNEDRGQETQYF; CDR3 DNA: TGTGCCAGCAGTAATGAAGACAGGGGGCAAGAGACCCAGTACTTC
J gene: TRBJ2-1; V gene: TRBV7-9; clone size: NA; D gene: NA; CDR3 protein: CASTWRTSNGQFF; CDR3 DNA: TGTGCCAGCACTTGGCGGACGAGTAATGGGCAGTTCTTC
J gene: TRBJ1-1; V gene: TRBV30; clone size: few; D gene: NA; CDR3 protein: CAWSPPRRTAFF; CDR3 DNA: TGTGCCTGGAGTCCCCCCAGGAGGACAGCTTTCTTT
J gene: TRBJ1-6; V gene: TRBV5-1; clone size: many; D gene: NA; CDR3 protein: CASSPGRTNSPLHF; CDR3 DNA: TGCGCCAGCAGTCCTGGACGGACGAATTCACCCCTCCACTTT
J gene: TRBJ2-5; V gene: TRBV12-3/TRBV12-4; clone size: NA; D gene: TRBD2; CDR3 protein: CASSTRVAGGQETQYF; CDR3 DNA: TGTGCCAGCAGTACCCGGGTAGCGGGGGGCCAAGAGACCCAGTACTTC
J gene: TRBJ2-5; V gene: TRBV6-2/TRBV6-3; clone size: NA; D gene: TRBD2; CDR3 protein: CASNEPASGRFLPETQYF; CDR3 DNA: TGTGCCAGCAACGAACCCGCTAGCGGGAGGTTTTTACCGGAGACCCAGTACTTC
J gene: TRBJ1-2; V gene: TRBV5-1; clone size: NA; D gene: NA; CDR3 protein: CASSGKPNYGYTF; CDR3 DNA: TGCGCCAGCAGTGGGAAACCCAACTATGGCTACACCTTC
J gene: TRBJ2-1; V gene: TRBV6-5; clone size: few; D gene: NA; CDR3 protein: CASSFRDNPGWNEQFF; CDR3 DNA: TGTGCCAGCAGTTTCCGGGACAACCCTGGGTGGAATGAGCAGTTCTTC
J gene: TRBJ2-1; V gene: TRBV20-1; clone size: NA; D gene: TRBD1; CDR3 protein: CSAGTPGQGYNEQFF; CDR3 DNA: TGCAGTGCGGGAACCCCGGGACAGGGATACAATGAGCAGTTCTTC
J gene: TRBJ2-5; V gene: TRBV11-2; clone size: few; D gene: TRBD2; CDR3 protein: CASSLDRWGLAGAETQYF; CDR3 DNA: TGTGCCAGCAGCTTAGATCGTTGGGGACTAGCGGGAGCAGAGACCCAGTACTTC
J gene: TRBJ1-1; V gene: TRBV18; clone size: many; D gene: NA; CDR3 protein: CASSRTANTEAFF; CDR3 DNA: TGTGCCAGCTCTAGGACAGCGAACACTGAAGCTTTCTTT
J gene: TRBJ2-1; V gene: TRBV6-1; clone size: NA; D gene: NA; CDR3 protein: CASSVGVTATYNEQFF; CDR3 DNA: TGTGCCAGCAGTGTTGGAGTAACTGCAACCTACAATGAGCAGTTCTTC
J gene: TRBJ1-3; V gene: TRBV12-3/TRBV12-4; clone size: few; D gene: NA; CDR3 protein: CASSRTSGVRGNTIYF; CDR3 DNA: TGTGCCAGCAGTCGTACCTCGGGGGTACGGGGAAACACCATATATTTT
J gene: TRBJ1-4; V gene: TRBV12-3/TRBV12-4; clone size: few; D gene: NA; CDR3 protein: CASSLGHRATNEKLFF; CDR3 DNA: TGTGCCAGCAGTTTAGGCCACAGGGCGACTAATGAAAAACTGTTTTTT
J gene: TRBJ2-4; V gene: TRBV7-9; clone size: NA; D gene: NA; CDR3 protein: CASSENTGTRDIQYF; CDR3 DNA: TGTGCCAGCAGCGAAAATACCGGGACGAGGGACATTCAGTACTTC
J gene: TRBJ2-2; V gene: TRBV12-3/TRBV12-4; clone size: NA; D gene: NA; CDR3 protein: CASSLYAYQNTGELFF; CDR3 DNA: TGTGCCAGCAGTTTATATGCGTACCAGAACACCGGGGAGCTGTTTTTT
J gene: TRBJ2-7; V gene: TRBV27; clone size: few; D gene: TRBD1; CDR3 protein: CASSSPGRDRVNEQYF; CDR3 DNA: TGTGCCAGCAGTTCCCCAGGCCGGGACAGGGTAAACGAGCAGTACTTC
J gene: TRBJ2-1; V gene: TRBV5-1; clone size: many; D gene: TRBD1; CDR3 protein: CASVIGTGMYNEQFF; CDR3 DNA: TGCGCCAGCGTTATCGGGACAGGGATGTACAATGAGCAGTTCTTC
J gene: TRBJ2-7; V gene: TRBV20-1; clone size: NA; D gene: TRBD1; CDR3 protein: CSARPLGTGGAYEQYF; CDR3 DNA: TGCAGTGCTAGGCCCCTAGGGACAGGGGGAGCCTACGAGCAGTACTTC
J gene: TRBJ2-1; V gene: TRBV12-3/TRBV12-4; clone size: many; D gene: NA; CDR3 protein: CASSLVVGNEQFF; CDR3 DNA: TGTGCCAGCAGTTTAGTGGTTGGGAATGAGCAGTTCTTC
J gene: TRBJ2-2; V gene: TRBV7-9; clone size: NA; D gene: NA; CDR3 protein: CASSPPGRRELFF; CDR3 DNA: TGTGCCAGCAGCCCCCCGGGTCGCCGGGAGCTGTTTTTT
J gene: TRBJ1-6; V gene: TRBV20-1; clone size: NA; D gene: NA; CDR3 protein: CSARDQGQSSYNSPLHF; CDR3 DNA: TGCAGTGCTAGAGATCAGGGACAAAGCTCCTATAATTCACCCCTCCACTTT
J gene: TRBJ1-5; V gene: TRBV6-2/TRBV6-3; clone size: few; D gene: TRBD1; CDR3 protein: CASSYRDRLGQPQHF; CDR3 DNA: TGTGCCAGCAGTTACCGGGACAGGCTCGGTCAGCCCCAGCATTTT
J gene: TRBJ2-3; V gene: TRBV20-1; clone size: few; D gene: NA; CDR3 protein: CSAPALPDTQYF; CDR3 DNA: TGCAGTGCCCCCGCCCTCCCGGATACGCAGTATTTT
J gene: TRBJ1-2; V gene: TRBV3-1; clone size: NA; D gene: NA; CDR3 protein: CASSQERRLGYTF; CDR3 DNA: TGTGCCAGCAGCCAAGAAAGACGACTTGGCTACACCTTC
J gene: TRBJ2-5; V gene: TRBV4-1; clone size: NA; D gene: NA; CDR3 protein: CASGWALRETQYF; CDR3 DNA: TGCGCCAGCGGGTGGGCCCTCCGGGAGACCCAGTACTTC
J gene: TRBJ1-4; V gene: TRBV27; clone size: NA; D gene: TRBD1; CDR3 protein: CASSLIDRGATNEKLFF; CDR3 DNA: TGTGCCAGCAGTTTAATTGACAGGGGAGCAACTAATGAAAAACTGTTTTTT